This TCR beta chain originates from a study of blood T cell repertoires in COVID-19. The overall study: Sites across the United States, Italy and Spain contributed samples from acute and convalescent COVID-19. PBMCs, B-cell-depleted T cells, or T cells were the source of the cDNA or gDNA that made up the material.

In the authors' workflow: Reference gene primer amplification gave nucleated cell count estimates. Measured with immunoSEQ multiplex PCR; TCRdb has only the in-frame clones, and not every one. From that table come the V and J calls and clone size; the DNA was used to work out D and trimming. The sample lists approximately 190,000 clones; roughly 84% were seen once. The trim removed 1 base at V and 5 bases at J, leaving 3 bases unmatched. The CDR3 length is 16 residues. The germline V gene has CDR1 LNHDA and CDR2 SQIVND (reference sequence). The source is a human donor in a cohort sampled during active COVID-19. V and J are TRBV19 and TRBJ2-5; 14 bases line up with TRBD2. Material for sequencing was peripheral blood. The CDR3 nucleotides read TGTGCCAGTAGTATAGGACTAGCGGGGGGGCGGGAGACCCAGTACTTC. It encodes CASSIGLAGGRETQYF.